This TCR beta chain was profiled in a study of blood T cell repertoires in COVID-19. Overall study: The United States, Italy and Spain were the sources of the acute and convalescent COVID-19 samples. In each case, the material was cDNA or gDNA derived from T cells, B-cell-depleted T cells, or PBMCs.

The germline V gene encodes CDR1 LGHDT and CDR2 YNNKEL (reference sequence). The V and J ends lost 2 bases and 3 bases respectively, with 13 bases between them. The CDR3 has 15 amino acids. Methods used by the authors: By means of reference gene primer amplification, nucleated cell counts were estimated. Generated by immunoSEQ multiplex PCR, the TCRdb table keeps only in-frame clones and is missing some. The V and J calls and clone size come from that table; D and trimming were worked out from the DNA. The table has some 97,000 clones, roughly 86% seen once. The material sequenced was peripheral blood. The rearrangement joins TRBV3-1 (or the pseudogene TRBV3-2) to TRBJ1-1, with D perhaps matching TRBD1 (5 bases). This sequence was found in a woman aged 60-70 years with acute or convalescent COVID-19. The CDR3 DNA reads TGTGCCAGCAGCCAACAGGGTAATCTGGACACTGAAGCTTTCTTT. It yields the protein CASSQQGNLDTEAFF.